This T cell receptor beta chain was documented in a study of cytomegalovirus exposure and HLA in healthy donors. With 60 Vbeta and 13 Jbeta primers, the PCR was carried out. Using immunoSEQ multiplex PCR, the repertoire was profiled, and TCRdb retains in-frame clones only, with some absent. The table records approximately 170,000 clones, 80% to 85% of them present only once. This clonotype was obtained from a human donor in good health. Sequencing used PBMCs.

CDR3 amino acids: CASSFRDRGVHGYTF. The DNA for the CDR3 is TGTGCCAGCAGCTTTAGGGACAGGGGAGTACATGGCTACACCTTC. V and J are TRBV5-8 and TRBJ1-2; 10 bases line up with TRBD1. Germline CDR1 and CDR2: SGHTS and YDEGEE. V dropped 2 bases and J dropped 6; count of bases not matched to a gene: 7. CDR3 length equals 15 residues.